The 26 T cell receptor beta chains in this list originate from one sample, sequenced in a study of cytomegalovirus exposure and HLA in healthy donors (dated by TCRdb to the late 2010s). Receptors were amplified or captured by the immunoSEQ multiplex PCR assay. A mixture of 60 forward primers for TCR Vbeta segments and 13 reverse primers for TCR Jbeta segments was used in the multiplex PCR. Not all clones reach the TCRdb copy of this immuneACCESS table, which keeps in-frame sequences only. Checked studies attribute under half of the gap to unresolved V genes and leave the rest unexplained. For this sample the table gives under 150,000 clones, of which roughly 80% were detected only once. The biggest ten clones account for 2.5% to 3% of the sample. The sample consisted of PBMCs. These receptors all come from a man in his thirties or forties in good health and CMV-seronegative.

The CDR3, as DNA: TGTGCCATCAGGTACAGGGGACAGATCTATGGCTACACCTTC. Amino acids: CAIRYRGQIYGYTF. The chain couples TRBV10-3 to TRBJ1-2; 7 positions agree with TRBD1. The CDR3 loop spans 14 amino acids. The V segment lost 6 bases and the J segment 4 bases; nucleotides outside the gene matches: 8. Germline V gives CDR1 ENHRY, CDR2 SYGVKD.

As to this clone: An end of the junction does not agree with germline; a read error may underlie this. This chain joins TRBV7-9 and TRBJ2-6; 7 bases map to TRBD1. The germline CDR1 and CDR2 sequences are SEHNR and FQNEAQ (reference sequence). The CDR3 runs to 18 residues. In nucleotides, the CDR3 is TGTTCCAGCAGTTCGACCGGGACAGTATTTTCTGGGGCCAACGTCCTGACTTTC. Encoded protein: CSSSSTGTVFSGANVLTF.

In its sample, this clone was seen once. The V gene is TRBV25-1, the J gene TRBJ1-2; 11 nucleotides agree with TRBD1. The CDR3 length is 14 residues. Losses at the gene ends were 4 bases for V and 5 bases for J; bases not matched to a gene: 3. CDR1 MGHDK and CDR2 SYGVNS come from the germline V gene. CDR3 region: CASSARDRGYGYTF. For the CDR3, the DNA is TGTGCCAGCAGTGCTCGGGACAGGGGGTATGGCTACACCTTC.

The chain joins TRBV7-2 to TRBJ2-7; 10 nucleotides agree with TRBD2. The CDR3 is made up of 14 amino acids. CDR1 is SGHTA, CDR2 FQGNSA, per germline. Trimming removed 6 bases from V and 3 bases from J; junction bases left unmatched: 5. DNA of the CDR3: TGTGCCAGCAGACCTGGACTAGCGGACTACGAGCAGTACTTC. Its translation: CASRPGLADYEQYF.

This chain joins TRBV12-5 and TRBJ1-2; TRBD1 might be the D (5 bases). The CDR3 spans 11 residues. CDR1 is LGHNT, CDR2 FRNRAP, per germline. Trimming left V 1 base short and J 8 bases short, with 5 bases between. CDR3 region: CASGLGGGYTF. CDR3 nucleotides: TGTGCTAGTGGTTTGGGGGGCGGCTACACCTTC.

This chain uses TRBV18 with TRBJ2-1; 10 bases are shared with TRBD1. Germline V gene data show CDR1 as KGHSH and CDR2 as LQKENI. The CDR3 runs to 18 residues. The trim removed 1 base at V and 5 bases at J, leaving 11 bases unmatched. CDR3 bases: TGTGCCAGCTCACCACGTGTCGGGACAGGGGCCCCAAACAATGAGCAGTTCTTC. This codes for CASSPRVGTGAPNNEQFF.

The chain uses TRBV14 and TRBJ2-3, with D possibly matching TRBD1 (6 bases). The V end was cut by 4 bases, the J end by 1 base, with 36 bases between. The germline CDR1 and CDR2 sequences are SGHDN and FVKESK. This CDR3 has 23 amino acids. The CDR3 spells CASSPGVWAPNHREWIGTDTQYF. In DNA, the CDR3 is TGTGCCAGCAGCCCTGGGGTCTGGGCCCCAAATCACAGGGAATGGATCGGCACAGATACGCAGTATTTT. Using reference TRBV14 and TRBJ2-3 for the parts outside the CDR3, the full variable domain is EAGVTQFPSHSVIEKGQTVTLRCDPISGHDNLYWYRRVMGKEIKFLLHFVKESKQDESGMPNNRFLAERTGGTYSTLKVQPAELEDSGVYFCASSPGVWAPNHREWIGTDTQYFGPGTRLTVL.

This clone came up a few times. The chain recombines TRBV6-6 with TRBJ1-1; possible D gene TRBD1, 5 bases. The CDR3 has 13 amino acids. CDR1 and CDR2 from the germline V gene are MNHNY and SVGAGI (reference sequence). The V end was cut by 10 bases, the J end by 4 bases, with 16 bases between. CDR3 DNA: TGTGCCATCAACGGCCTGGGGGGCACTGAAGCTTTCTTT. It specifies CAINGLGGTEAFF.

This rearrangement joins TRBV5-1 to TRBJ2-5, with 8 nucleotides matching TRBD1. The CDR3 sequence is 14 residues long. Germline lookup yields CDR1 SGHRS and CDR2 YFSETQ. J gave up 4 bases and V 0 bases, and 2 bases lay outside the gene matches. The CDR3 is CASSLGQGRETQYF. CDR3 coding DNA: TGCGCCAGCAGCTTGGGACAGGGGAGAGAGACCCAGTACTTC. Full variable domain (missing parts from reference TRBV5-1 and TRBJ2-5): KAGVTQTPRYLIKTRGQQVTLSCSPISGHRSVSWYQQTPGQGLQFLFEYFSETQRNKGNFPGRFSGRQFSNSRSEMNVSTLELGDSALYLCASSLGQGRETQYFGPGTRLLVL.

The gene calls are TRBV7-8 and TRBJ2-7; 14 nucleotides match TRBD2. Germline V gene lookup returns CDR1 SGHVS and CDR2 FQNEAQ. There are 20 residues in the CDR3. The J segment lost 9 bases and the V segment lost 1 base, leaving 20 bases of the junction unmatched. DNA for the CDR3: TGTGCCAGCAGCTTAGTGGCGCTTGGGCCCGAGGGACTAGCGGGAGAAGTGCAGTACTTC. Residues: CASSLVALGPEGLAGEVQYF.

Written as DNA, the CDR3 is TGTGCCATCAGTGAGTCATATAGCAATCAGCCCCAGCATTTT. The encoded protein is CAISESYSNQPQHF. The chain links TRBV10-3 to TRBJ1-5; no clear D gene. V lost 0 bases to trimming and J lost 0 bases, with 3 bases between them. The CDR3 contains 14 residues. Per germline, CDR1 ENHRY and CDR2 SYGVKD.

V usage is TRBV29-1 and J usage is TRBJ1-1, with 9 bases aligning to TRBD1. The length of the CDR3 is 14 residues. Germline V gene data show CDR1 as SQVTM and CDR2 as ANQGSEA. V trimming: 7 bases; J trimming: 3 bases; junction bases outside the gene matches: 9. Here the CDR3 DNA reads TGCAGCGGCCGAACGACAGGGGGAGACACTGAAGCTTTCTTT. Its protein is CSGRTTGGDTEAFF.

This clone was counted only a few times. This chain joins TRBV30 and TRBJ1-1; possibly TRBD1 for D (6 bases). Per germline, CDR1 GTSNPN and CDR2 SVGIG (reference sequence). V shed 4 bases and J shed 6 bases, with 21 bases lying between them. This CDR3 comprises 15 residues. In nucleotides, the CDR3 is TGTGCCTGGAAACTACAGGGTTTAGGGTTCGCTGAAGCTTTCTTT. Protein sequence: CAWKLQGLGFAEAFF.

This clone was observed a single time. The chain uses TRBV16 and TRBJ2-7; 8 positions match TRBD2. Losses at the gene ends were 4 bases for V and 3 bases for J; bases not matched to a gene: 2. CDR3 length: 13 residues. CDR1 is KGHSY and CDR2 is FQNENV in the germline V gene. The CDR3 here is CASSRAGGYEQYF. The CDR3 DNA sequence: TGTGCCAGCAGCCGGGCGGGGGGCTACGAGCAGTACTTC.

The CDR3 sequence: CASSYRTSGYNEQFF. DNA of the CDR3: TGTGCCAGCAGCTACAGGACTAGCGGTTACAATGAGCAGTTCTTC. This chain connects TRBV11-1 to TRBJ2-1, with 10 nucleotides matching TRBD2. V was pared by 4 bases and J by 4 bases, with 4 bases of the junction left unmatched. CDR3 size: 15 residues. CDR1 is SGHAT, CDR2 FQDESV, per germline (reference sequence).

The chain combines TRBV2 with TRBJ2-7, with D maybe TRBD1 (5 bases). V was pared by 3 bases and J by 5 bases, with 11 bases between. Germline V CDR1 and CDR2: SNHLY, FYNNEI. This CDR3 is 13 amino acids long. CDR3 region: CASSEEGAHEQYF. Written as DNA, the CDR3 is TGTGCCAGCAGTGAGGAAGGGGCCCACGAGCAGTACTTC. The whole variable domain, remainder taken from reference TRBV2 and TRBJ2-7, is EPEVTQTPSHQVTQMGQEVILRCVPISNHLYFYWYRQILGQKVEFLVSFYNNEISEKSEIFDDQFSVERPDGSNFTLKIRSTKLEDSAMYFCASSEEGAHEQYFGPGTRLTVT.

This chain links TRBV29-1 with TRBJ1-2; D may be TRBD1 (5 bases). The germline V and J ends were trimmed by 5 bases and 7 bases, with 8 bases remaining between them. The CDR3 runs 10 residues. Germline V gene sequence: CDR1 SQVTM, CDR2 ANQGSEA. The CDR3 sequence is CSVQGSGYTF. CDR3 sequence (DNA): TGCAGCGTTCAGGGATCTGGCTACACCTTC.

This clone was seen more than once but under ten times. CDR3 protein: CASSPSRGFYEQYF. The CDR3 nucleotides are TGTGCCAGCAGCCCCTCCCGGGGGTTCTACGAGCAGTACTTC. The gene calls are TRBV11-3 and TRBJ2-7, with TRBD2 as a possible D gene (6 bases). CDR1 is SGHNT, CDR2 YENEEA, per germline. The CDR3 contains 14 residues. V dropped 5 bases and J dropped 3 bases, with 14 bases sitting between them.

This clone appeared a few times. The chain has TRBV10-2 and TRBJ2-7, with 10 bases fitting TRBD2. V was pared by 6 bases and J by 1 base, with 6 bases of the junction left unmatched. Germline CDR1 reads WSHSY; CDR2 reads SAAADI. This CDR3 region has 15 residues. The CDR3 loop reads CASRTGLAVSYEQYF. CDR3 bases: TGCGCCAGCAGAACAGGACTAGCGGTATCCTACGAGCAGTACTTC.

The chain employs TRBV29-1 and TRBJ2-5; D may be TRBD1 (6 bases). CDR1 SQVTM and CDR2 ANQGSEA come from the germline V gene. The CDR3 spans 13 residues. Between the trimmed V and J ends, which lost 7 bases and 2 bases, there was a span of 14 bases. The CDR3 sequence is CSAPGAEQETQYF. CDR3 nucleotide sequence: TGCAGCGCCCCAGGGGCGGAACAAGAGACCCAGTACTTC.

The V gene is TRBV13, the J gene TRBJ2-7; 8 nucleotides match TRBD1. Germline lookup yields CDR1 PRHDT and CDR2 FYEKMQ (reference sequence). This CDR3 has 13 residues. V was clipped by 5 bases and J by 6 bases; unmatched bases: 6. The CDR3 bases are TGTGCCAGCAGCGGAGGACAGGGCACCGAGCAGTACTTC. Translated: CASSGGQGTEQYF.

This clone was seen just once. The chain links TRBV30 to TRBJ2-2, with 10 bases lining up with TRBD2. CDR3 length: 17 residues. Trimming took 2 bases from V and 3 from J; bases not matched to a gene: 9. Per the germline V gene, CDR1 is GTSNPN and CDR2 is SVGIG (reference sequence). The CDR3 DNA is TGTGCCTGGAGTAAACTGGCCGGGACTAGCGACACCGGGGAGCTGTTTTTT. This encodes CAWSKLAGTSDTGELFF.

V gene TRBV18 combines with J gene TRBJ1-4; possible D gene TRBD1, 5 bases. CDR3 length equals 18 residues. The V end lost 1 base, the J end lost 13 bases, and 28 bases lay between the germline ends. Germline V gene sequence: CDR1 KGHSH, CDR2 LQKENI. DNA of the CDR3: TGTGCCAGCTCACCACTGGGACTTGGAGTCCTTGACGAAAAAGGACTGTTTTTT. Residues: CASSPLGLGVLDEKGLFF.

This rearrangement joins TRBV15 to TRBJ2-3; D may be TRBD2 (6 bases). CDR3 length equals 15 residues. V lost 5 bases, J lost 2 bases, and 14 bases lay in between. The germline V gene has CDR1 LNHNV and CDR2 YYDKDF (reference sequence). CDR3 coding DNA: TGTGCCACCAGCCTTAGCGGAATCACCACAGATACGCAGTATTTT. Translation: CATSLSGITTDTQYF.

The CDR3 DNA reads as TGTGCTAGTGCCCTACAGTTAACCTCGGAAAAACTGTTTTTT. Translated: CASALQLTSEKLFF. V usage is TRBV12-5 and J usage is TRBJ1-4; D ambiguous. The ends were cut back, 7 bases at V and 8 bases at J, with 17 bases in the middle. The CDR3 runs to 14 residues. Germline CDR1 reads LGHNT; CDR2 reads FRNRAP. Combining the CDR3 with reference TRBV12-5 and TRBJ1-4 gives the whole variable domain DARVTQTPRHKVTEMGQEVTMRCQPILGHNTVFWYRQTMMQGLELLAYFRNRAPLDDSGMPKDRFSAEMPDATLATLKIQPSEPRDSAVYFCASALQLTSEKLFFGSGTQLSVL.

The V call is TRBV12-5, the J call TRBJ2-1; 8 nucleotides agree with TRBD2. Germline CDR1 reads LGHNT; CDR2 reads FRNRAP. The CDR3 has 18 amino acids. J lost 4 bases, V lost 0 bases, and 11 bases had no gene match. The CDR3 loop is CASGLVRLLAALYNEQFF. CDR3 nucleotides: TGTGCTAGTGGTTTGGTACGGTTACTAGCGGCCCTATACAATGAGCAGTTCTTC. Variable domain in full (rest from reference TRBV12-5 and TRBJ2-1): DARVTQTPRHKVTEMGQEVTMRCQPILGHNTVFWYRQTMMQGLELLAYFRNRAPLDDSGMPKDRFSAEMPDATLATLKIQPSEPRDSAVYFCASGLVRLLAALYNEQFFGPGTRLTVL.